The 21 T cell receptor beta chains presented below share a single source sample, sequenced in a study of long-term antiretroviral therapy in people with HIV. Survey level was the resolution at which the v3.0 immunoSEQ assay ran. Method: immunoSEQ multiplex PCR; TCRdb's copy keeps in-frame clones and lacks some. The sample has roughly 28,000 clones, approximately 86% seen once. The sequences come from unsorted PBMCs, collected 2.7 years after starting antiretroviral therapy. The source of these receptors is a middle-aged man with HIV.

The chain employs TRBV5-5 and TRBJ2-5; either TRBD1 or TRBD2 may supply D (5 bases each). The CDR3 has 16 residues. Germline values: CDR1 SGHKS, CDR2 YYEKEE (reference sequence). Trimming removed 0 bases at V and 5 bases at J, with 17 bases between. The CDR3 loop reads CASSLAGLDPRETQYF. The CDR3, as DNA: TGTGCCAGCAGCTTGGCGGGGCTCGACCCCAGGGAGACCCAGTACTTC. Combining the CDR3 with reference TRBV5-5 and TRBJ2-5 gives the whole variable domain DAGVTQSPTHLIKTRGQQVTLRCSPISGHKSVSWYQQVLGQGPQFIFQYYEKEERGRGNFPDRFSARQFPNYSSELNVNALLLGDSALYLCASSLAGLDPRETQYFGPGTRLLVL.

This clone came up a few times. The chain links TRBV27 to TRBJ2-7; no reliable D call. Germline V gene lookup returns CDR1 MNHEY and CDR2 SMNVEV (reference sequence). This CDR3 comprises 11 residues. The germline V and J ends were trimmed by 3 bases and 0 bases, with 0 bases remaining between them. The CDR3 region has the DNA TGTGCCAGCAGTTTCTCCTACGAGCAGTACTTC. Its protein is CASSFSYEQYF.

This clone has only one observation. The rearrangement links TRBV5-4 to TRBJ2-3, with 12 bases identical to TRBD2. Per germline, CDR1 SGHNT and CDR2 YYREEE (reference sequence). V lost 2 bases to trimming and J lost 2 bases; unmatched junction nucleotides: 3. The CDR3 length is 16 residues. As DNA, the CDR3 is TGTGCCAGCAGCTTCCTAGCGGGGGGGAACACAGATACGCAGTATTTT. Its protein is CASSFLAGGNTDTQYF.

The J gene is TRBJ2-2, the V gene TRBV30; 7 bases align to TRBD1. CDR1 is GTSNPN and CDR2 is SVGIG in the germline V gene (reference sequence). V gave up 3 bases and J gave up 7 bases; unmatched junction bases: 2. The CDR3 length is 12 residues. Written as DNA, the CDR3 is TGTGCCTGGAGGACAGGGATCGGGGAGCTGTTTTTT. Protein sequence: CAWRTGIGELFF.

The V call is TRBV27, the J call TRBJ1-4, with 10 bases lining up with TRBD1. This CDR3 is 17 amino acids long. Germline-derived CDR1 and CDR2 are MNHEY and SMNVEV (reference sequence). V was clipped by 5 bases and J by 3 bases; unmatched bases: 9. CDR3 amino acids: CASSPQPGQGPNEKLFF. The CDR3 DNA is TGTGCCAGCAGTCCCCAGCCGGGACAGGGGCCTAATGAAAAACTGTTTTTT.

The V gene is TRBV6-6, the J gene TRBJ1-1; the D gene is possibly TRBD1 (6 bases). This CDR3 region has 16 residues. Germline loops: CDR1 MNHNY, CDR2 SVGAGI (reference sequence). V lost 7 bases and J lost 0, with 18 bases in between. CDR3 protein: CASIPDSGQLNTEAFF. DNA for the CDR3: TGTGCCAGCATTCCCGATTCCGGACAGCTGAACACTGAAGCTTTCTTT.

This chain joins TRBV4-3 and TRBJ1-1; a weak D match, TRBD1 (6 bases). Germline CDR1 LGHNA, CDR2 YSLEER. Deletions cut 4 bases from V and 3 bases from J, with 12 bases between. The CDR3 consists of 14 residues. This CDR3 reads CASSLRGGDTEAFF. The DNA of the CDR3 is TGCGCCAGCAGCCTCAGGGGAGGGGACACTGAAGCTTTCTTT.

DNA of the CDR3: TGTGCCAGCACCCTTATGGGGGGGCCTGGAGAGACCCAGTACTTC. It encodes CASTLMGGPGETQYF. The chain recombines TRBV11-2 with TRBJ2-5; the D gene is possibly TRBD2 (7 bases). The CDR3 length is 15 residues. Deletions cut 7 bases from V and 4 bases from J, with 19 bases between. Germline CDR1 is SGHAT and CDR2 is FQNNGV.

The genes are TRBV7-2 and TRBJ2-3; D possibly corresponds to TRBD2 (6 bases). Germline V gene sequence: CDR1 SGHTA, CDR2 FQGNSA. V lost 2 bases to trimming and J lost 1 base, with 7 bases between them. CDR3 length: 14 amino acids. CDR3 sequence: CASSLTGGTDTQYF. Here the CDR3 DNA reads TGTGCCAGCAGCTTAACGGGGGGCACAGATACGCAGTATTTT. The variable domain in full, with the rest retrieved from reference TRBV7-2 and TRBJ2-3, is GAGVSQSPSNKVTEKGKDVELRCDPISGHTALYWYRQSLGQGLEFLIYFQGNSAPDKSGLPSDRFSAERTGGSVSTLTIQRTQQEDSAVYLCASSLTGGTDTQYFGPGTRLTVL.

J is TRBJ2-5 and V is TRBV28; D gene ambiguous. The length of the CDR3 is 14 residues. V was clipped by 5 bases and J by 7 bases, with 17 bases between them. The germline gives CDR1 MDHEN, CDR2 SYDVKM. CDR3 DNA sequence: TGTGCCAGCAGTCAATGGGTCAACCACACGACCCAGTACTTC. Translation: CASSQWVNHTTQYF. Full variable domain (outside the CDR3, taken from reference TRBV28 and TRBJ2-5): DVKVTQSSRYLVKRTGEKVFLECVQDMDHENMFWYRQDPGLGLRLIYFSYDVKMKEKGDIPEGYSVSREKKERFSLILESASTNQTSMYLCASSQWVNHTTQYFGPGTRLLVL.

The V and J genes are TRBV9 and TRBJ1-1, with 11 nucleotides matching TRBD1. The CDR3 is 17 amino acids. Germline V gives CDR1 SGDLS, CDR2 YYNGEE. Trimming took 4 bases from V and 2 from J; bases not matched to a gene: 10. The CDR3 sequence: CASSPSGTGGRNTEAFF. As DNA, the CDR3 is TGTGCCAGCAGCCCATCCGGGACAGGGGGGCGTAACACTGAAGCTTTCTTT.

The chain carries TRBV6-5 and TRBJ2-1; 9 bases agree with TRBD2. The ends lost 6 bases at V and 2 bases at J; junction bases unmatched: 5. CDR3 size: 15 residues. Germline values: CDR1 MNHEY, CDR2 SVGAGI. The CDR3 nucleotides read TGTGCCAGCAGCCGTGGCGGGAGGGCCTACAATGAGCAGTTCTTC. Its protein product is CASSRGGRAYNEQFF.

The chain uses TRBV5-1 and TRBJ2-2; maybe TRBD2 (7 bases). Germline V gene sequence: CDR1 SGHRS, CDR2 YFSETQ. CDR3 length: 15 amino acids. Between the trimmed V and J ends, which lost 4 bases and 0 bases, there was a span of 10 bases. The CDR3 is CASSPGGANTGELFF. In DNA form, the CDR3 reads TGCGCCAGCAGCCCGGGGGGCGCGAACACCGGGGAGCTGTTTTTT.

V gene TRBV7-9 combines with J gene TRBJ1-1, with D tentatively TRBD1 (6 bases). This CDR3 has 14 residues. Germline assignment: CDR1 SEHNR and CDR2 FQNEAQ (reference sequence). V shed 4 bases and J shed 5 bases, with 14 bases lying between them. The CDR3 reads CASSYQQGGTEAFF. The CDR3 coding sequence is TGTGCCAGCAGCTACCAACAGGGTGGGACTGAAGCTTTCTTT.

V is TRBV5-1 and J is TRBJ1-3; D call uncertain. Deletions cut 0 bases from V and 0 bases from J, with 7 bases between. From germline, CDR1 is SGHRS and CDR2 YFSETQ. The CDR3 is 15 amino acids. DNA of the CDR3: TGCGCCAGCAGCTTGGCCGGGAGCTCTGGAAACACCATATATTTT. Residues: CASSLAGSSGNTIYF.

This chain joins TRBV28 and TRBJ2-2; D is uncertain. V gave up 6 bases and J gave up 4 bases, with 9 bases separating them. Per the germline V gene, CDR1 is MDHEN and CDR2 is SYDVKM. This CDR3 contains 13 residues. CDR3 DNA: TGTGCCAGCAGGGAGTCGGGCACCGGGGAGCTGTTTTTT. It encodes CASRESGTGELFF.

The chain carries TRBV29-1 and TRBJ2-7, with 7 bases matching TRBD2. The CDR3 is 13 residues long. Germline assignment: CDR1 SQVTM and CDR2 ANQGSEA. The J segment lost 6 bases and the V segment lost 3 bases, leaving 8 bases of the junction unmatched. Here the CDR3 reads CSVDRTREGEQYF. The DNA for the CDR3 is TGCAGCGTTGATCGAACCAGGGAGGGCGAGCAGTACTTC.

The chain combines TRBV28 with TRBJ2-7; D not certain. The CDR3 has 13 amino acids. V lost 4 bases and J lost 0, with 7 bases in between. CDR1 MDHEN and CDR2 SYDVKM come from the germline V gene. CDR3 in DNA: TGTGCCAGCAGTTGGGCAAGCTCCTACGAGCAGTACTTC. Translation: CASSWASSYEQYF.

The J gene is TRBJ2-3, the V gene TRBV9; a weak D match, TRBD2 (6 bases). The length of the CDR3 is 15 residues. The V gene's germline CDR1 is SGDLS and CDR2 YYNGEE. The V and J ends lost 4 bases and 1 base respectively, with 13 bases between them. The CDR3 loop is CASSPSGLRTDTQYF. Written as DNA, the CDR3 is TGTGCCAGCAGCCCGAGCGGGCTTCGCACAGATACGCAGTATTTT.

The chain joins TRBV30 to TRBJ2-3, with D uncertain. V was trimmed by 1 base and J by 1 base, leaving 0 bases between them. The CDR3 loop spans 11 amino acids. CDR1 and CDR2 (germline): GTSNPN, SVGIG (reference sequence). This CDR3 is CAWSGTDTQYF. In nucleotides, the CDR3 is TGTGCCTGGAGTGGCACAGATACGCAGTATTTT.

The chain recombines TRBV30 with TRBJ1-1; 8 nucleotides match TRBD1. The V and J ends lost 2 bases and 4 bases, in that order; junction bases with no gene match: 6. Germline loops: CDR1 GTSNPN, CDR2 SVGIG (reference sequence). The CDR3 sequence is 14 residues long. The CDR3 region is CAWSILTGGTEAFF. CDR3 bases: TGTGCCTGGAGTATTCTTACAGGGGGCACTGAAGCTTTCTTT.